The table lists the clone carrying this TCR beta chain with a few counts. Its matching antigen is unknown. The CDR3 has 16 amino acids. With 4 bases removed from V and 1 base from J, the gap between germline ends came to 17 bases. CDR1 and CDR2 (germline): SGHRS, YFSETQ. The sample comes from a study of spatial heterogeneity in lung cancer. Study conclusions and caveats: Blood carried ubiquitous expanded tumor TCRs more at resection than follow-up.

The time point here: sample taken at primary tumor resection. Researchers sequenced whole RNA taken from tumor, nontumor lung or frozen PBMC without sorting. The approximately 69 donors had untreated early-stage non-small cell lung cancer. Unique molecular identifiers tagged every individual TCR cDNA molecule. TCRdb recomputed calls from the 5' RACE reads with MiXCR, one row per CDR3 protein. The data contain 70,000 to 90,000 distinct CDR3 sequences, 10% to 15% of them seen just once; the ten biggest clones take up over 5.5%. The sequence was obtained from a male donor with early-stage non-small cell lung cancer. The sample in question was PBMCs, obtained at surgery. The chain is built from TRBV5-1 and TRBJ1-1; D uncertain. The DNA for the CDR3 is TGCGCCAGCAGCGAGGGAGGTATGGTGGGGAACACTGAAGCTTTCTTT. This translates into CASSEGGMVGNTEAFF.